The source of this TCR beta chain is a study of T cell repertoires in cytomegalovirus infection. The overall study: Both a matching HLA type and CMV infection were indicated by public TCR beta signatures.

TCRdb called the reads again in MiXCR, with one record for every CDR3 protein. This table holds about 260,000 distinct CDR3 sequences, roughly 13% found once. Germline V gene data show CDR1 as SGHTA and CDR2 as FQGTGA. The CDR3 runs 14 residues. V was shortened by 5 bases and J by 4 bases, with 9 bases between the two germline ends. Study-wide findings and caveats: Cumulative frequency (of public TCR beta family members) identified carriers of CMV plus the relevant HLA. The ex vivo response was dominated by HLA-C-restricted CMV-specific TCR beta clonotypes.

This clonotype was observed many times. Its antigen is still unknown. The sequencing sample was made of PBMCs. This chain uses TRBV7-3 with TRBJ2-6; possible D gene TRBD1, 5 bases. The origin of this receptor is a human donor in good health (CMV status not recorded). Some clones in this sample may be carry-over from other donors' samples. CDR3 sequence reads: CASSRQSGANVLTF. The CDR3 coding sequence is TGTGCCAGCAGCCGACAGTCCGGGGCCAACGTCCTGACTTTC.